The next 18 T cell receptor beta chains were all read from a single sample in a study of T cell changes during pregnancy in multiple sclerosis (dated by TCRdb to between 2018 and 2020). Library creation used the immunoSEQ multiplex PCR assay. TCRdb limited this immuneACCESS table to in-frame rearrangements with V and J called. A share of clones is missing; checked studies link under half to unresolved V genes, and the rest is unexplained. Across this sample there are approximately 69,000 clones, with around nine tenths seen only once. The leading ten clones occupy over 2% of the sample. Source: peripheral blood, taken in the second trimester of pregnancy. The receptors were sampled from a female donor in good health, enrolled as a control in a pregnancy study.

The CDR3 spells CASSPGQGVYGGYTF. The CDR3, as DNA: TGTGCCAGCAGTCCGGGACAGGGAGTATACGGCGGCTACACCTTC. The chain couples TRBV28 to TRBJ1-2; 9 nucleotides agree with TRBD1. From germline, CDR1 is MDHEN and CDR2 SYDVKM. The CDR3 covers 15 residues. The V segment lost 5 bases and the J segment 8 bases; nucleotides outside the gene matches: 12.

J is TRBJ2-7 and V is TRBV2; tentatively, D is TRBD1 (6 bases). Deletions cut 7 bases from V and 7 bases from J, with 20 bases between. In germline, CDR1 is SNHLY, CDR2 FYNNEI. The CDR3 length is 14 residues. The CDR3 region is CASIVRGLGGEQYF. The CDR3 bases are TGTGCCAGCATTGTCAGGGGCCTCGGTGGGGAGCAGTACTTC.

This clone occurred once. The CDR3 is CASSLGAMGYTF. The CDR3 DNA reads TGTGCCAGCAGCTTAGGGGCCATGGGCTACACCTTC. V is TRBV11-2 and J is TRBJ1-2; D gene unclear. The CDR3 totals 12 residues. Germline V CDR1 and CDR2: SGHAT, FQNNGV. The V and J ends lost 1 base and 8 bases respectively, with 8 bases between them.

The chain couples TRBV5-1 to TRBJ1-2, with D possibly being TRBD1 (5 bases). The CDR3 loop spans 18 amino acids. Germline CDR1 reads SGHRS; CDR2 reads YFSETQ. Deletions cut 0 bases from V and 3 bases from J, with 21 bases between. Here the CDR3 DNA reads TGCGCCAGCAGCTTGGTTGGAGCCTTGGGCGACAGAGACTATGGCTACACCTTC. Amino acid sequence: CASSLVGALGDRDYGYTF.

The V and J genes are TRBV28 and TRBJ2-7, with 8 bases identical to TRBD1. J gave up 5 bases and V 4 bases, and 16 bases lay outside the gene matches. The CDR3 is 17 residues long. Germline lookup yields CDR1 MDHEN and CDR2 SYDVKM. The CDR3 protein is CASSSKTIRTGLDEQYF. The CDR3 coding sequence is TGTGCCAGCAGTTCAAAAACAATCCGGACAGGGTTGGACGAGCAGTACTTC.

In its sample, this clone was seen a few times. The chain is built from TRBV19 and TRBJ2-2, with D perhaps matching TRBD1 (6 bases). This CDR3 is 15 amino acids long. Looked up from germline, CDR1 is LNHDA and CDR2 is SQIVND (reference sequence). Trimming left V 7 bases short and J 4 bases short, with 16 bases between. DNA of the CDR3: TGTGCCAGTATCCCGACAGGAGACGGCACCGGGGAGCTGTTTTTT. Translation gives CASIPTGDGTGELFF.

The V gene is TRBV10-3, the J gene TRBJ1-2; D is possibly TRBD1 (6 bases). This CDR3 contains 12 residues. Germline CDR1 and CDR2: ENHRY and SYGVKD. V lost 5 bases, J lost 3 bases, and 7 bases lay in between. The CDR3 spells CAISHRDYGYTF. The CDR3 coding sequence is TGTGCCATCAGTCACAGGGACTATGGCTACACCTTC.

CDR3: CASSPGQLNYGYTF. The CDR3 bases are TGTGCCAGCAGTCCCGGACAGCTAAACTATGGCTACACCTTC. The chain uses TRBV6-5 and TRBJ1-2; a weak D match, TRBD1 (6 bases). This CDR3 is built from 14 residues. Trimming removed 5 bases from V and 2 bases from J, with 12 bases in between. Germline V gene lookup returns CDR1 MNHEY and CDR2 SVGAGI.

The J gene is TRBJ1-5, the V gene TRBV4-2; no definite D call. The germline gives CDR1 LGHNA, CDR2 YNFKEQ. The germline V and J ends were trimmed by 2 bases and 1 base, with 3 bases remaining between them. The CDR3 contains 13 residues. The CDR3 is CASSQRSNQPQHF. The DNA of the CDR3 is TGTGCCAGCAGCCAACGGAGCAATCAGCCCCAGCATTTT.

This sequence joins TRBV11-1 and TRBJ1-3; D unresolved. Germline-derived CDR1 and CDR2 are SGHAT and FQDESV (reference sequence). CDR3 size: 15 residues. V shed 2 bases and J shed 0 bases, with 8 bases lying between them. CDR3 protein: CASSLQMNSGNTIYF. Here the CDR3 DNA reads TGTGCCAGCAGCTTACAGATGAACTCTGGAAACACCATATATTTT.

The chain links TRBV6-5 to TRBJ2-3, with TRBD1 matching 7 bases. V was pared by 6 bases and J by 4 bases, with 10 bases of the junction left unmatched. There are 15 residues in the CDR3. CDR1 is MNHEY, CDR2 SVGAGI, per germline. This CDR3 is CASSPSRGRADTQYF. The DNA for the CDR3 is TGTGCCAGCAGCCCCTCGAGGGGGCGCGCAGATACGCAGTATTTT.

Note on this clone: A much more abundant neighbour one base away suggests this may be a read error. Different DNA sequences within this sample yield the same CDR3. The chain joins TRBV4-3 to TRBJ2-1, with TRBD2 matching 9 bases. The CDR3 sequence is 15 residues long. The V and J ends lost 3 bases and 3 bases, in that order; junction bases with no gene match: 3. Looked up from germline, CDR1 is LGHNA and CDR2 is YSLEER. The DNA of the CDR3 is TGCGCCAGCAGCCAGACTAGCGGAATCTACAATGAGCAGTTCTTC. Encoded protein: CASSQTSGIYNEQFF.

CDR3 protein: CASSPGQMNTEAFF. Here the CDR3 DNA reads TGTGCCAGCAGCCCCGGACAGATGAACACTGAAGCTTTCTTT. V is TRBV7-9 and J is TRBJ1-1; a weak D match, TRBD1 (6 bases). From germline, CDR1 is SEHNR and CDR2 FQNEAQ (reference sequence). CDR3 length: 14 residues. Between the trimmed V and J ends, which lost 5 bases and 0 bases, there was a span of 10 bases.

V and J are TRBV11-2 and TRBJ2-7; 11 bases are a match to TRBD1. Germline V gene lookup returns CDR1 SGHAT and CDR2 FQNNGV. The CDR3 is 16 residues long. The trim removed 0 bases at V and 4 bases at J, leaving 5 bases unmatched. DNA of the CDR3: TGTGCCAGCAGCTTAGATGGGACAGGGGGTTGGTACGAGCAGTACTTC. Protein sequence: CASSLDGTGGWYEQYF.

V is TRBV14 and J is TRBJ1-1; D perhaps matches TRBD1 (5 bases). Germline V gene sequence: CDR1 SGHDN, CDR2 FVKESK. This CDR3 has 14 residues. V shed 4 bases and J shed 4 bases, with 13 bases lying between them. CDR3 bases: TGTGCCAGCAGCCCCCTTTTGGGGGGCACTGAAGCTTTCTTT. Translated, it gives CASSPLLGGTEAFF. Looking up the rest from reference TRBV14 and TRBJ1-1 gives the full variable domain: EAGVTQFPSHSVIEKGQTVTLRCDPISGHDNLYWYRRVMGKEIKFLLHFVKESKQDESGMPNNRFLAERTGGTYSTLKVQPAELEDSGVYFCASSPLLGGTEAFFGQGTRLTVV.

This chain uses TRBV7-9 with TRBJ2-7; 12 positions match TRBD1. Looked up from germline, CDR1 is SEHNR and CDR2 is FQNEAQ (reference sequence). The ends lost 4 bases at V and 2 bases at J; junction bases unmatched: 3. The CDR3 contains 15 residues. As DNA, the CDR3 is TGTGCCAGCAGCTCGGGGACAGGGGGCCCCTACGAGCAGTACTTC. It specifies CASSSGTGGPYEQYF.

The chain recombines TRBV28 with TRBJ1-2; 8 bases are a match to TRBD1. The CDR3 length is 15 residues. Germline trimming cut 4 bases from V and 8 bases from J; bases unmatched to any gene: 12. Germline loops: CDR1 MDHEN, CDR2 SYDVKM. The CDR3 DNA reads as TGTGCCAGCAGTTCACAGGGGGGGGTTGGTAGGGGCTACACCTTC. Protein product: CASSSQGGVGRGYTF.

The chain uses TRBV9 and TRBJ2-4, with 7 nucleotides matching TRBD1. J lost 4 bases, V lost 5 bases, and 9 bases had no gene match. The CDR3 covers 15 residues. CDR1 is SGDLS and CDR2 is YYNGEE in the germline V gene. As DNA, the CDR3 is TGTGCCAGCAGTTCATCCGGGACAGTTAAAAACATTCAGTACTTC. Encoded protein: CASSSSGTVKNIQYF. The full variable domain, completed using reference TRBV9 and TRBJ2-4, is DSGVTQTPKHLITATGQRVTLRCSPRSGDLSVYWYQQSLDQGLQFLIQYYNGEERAKGNILERFSAQQFPDLHSELNLSSLELGDSALYFCASSSSGTVKNIQYFGAGTRLSVL.